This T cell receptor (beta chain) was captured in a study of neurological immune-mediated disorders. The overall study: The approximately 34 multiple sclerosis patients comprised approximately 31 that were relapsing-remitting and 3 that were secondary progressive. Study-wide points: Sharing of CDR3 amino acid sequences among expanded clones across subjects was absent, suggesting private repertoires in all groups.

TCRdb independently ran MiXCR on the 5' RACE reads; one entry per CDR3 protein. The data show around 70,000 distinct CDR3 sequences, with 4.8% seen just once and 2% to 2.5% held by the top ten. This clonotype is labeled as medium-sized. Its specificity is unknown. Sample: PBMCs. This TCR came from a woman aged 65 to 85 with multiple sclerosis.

The CDR3 spells CASSLRETQYF. DNA of the CDR3: TGTGCCAGCAGCTTGAGGGAGACCCAGTACTTC. The V call is TRBV5-6, the J call TRBJ2-5, with D hard to call. The V end was cut by 1 base, the J end by 5 bases, with 3 bases between. Germline V gene lookup returns CDR1 SGHDT and CDR2 YYEEEE. CDR3 length: 11 residues.